The rows below give T cell receptor beta chains drawn from one sample of a study of cytomegalovirus exposure and HLA in healthy donors. Sequencing used immunoSEQ multiplex PCR; TCRdb keeps in-frame clones, though not all of them. The repertoire includes 90,000 to 150,000 clones, about 73% of them detected once, and 3.3% sits in the top ten. Input material: PBMCs. The receptors derive from a woman in her 30s in good health and CMV-seropositive. Both conserved end residues are part of each CDR3. Size values are once, few and many counts, or a class for expanded clones, and some rows have none.

abundance: -
v_gene: TRBV7-6
CDR3aa: CASSGTGGYGYTF

abundance: once
v_gene: TRBV19
CDR3aa: CASSPTQGLNYGYTF

abundance: -
v_gene: TRBV2
CDR3aa: CASSDVSPNTEAFF

abundance: once
v_gene: TRBV5-6
CDR3aa: CASLRQGAPYEQYF

abundance: -
v_gene: TRBV15
CDR3aa: CATSSSDVTGTFF

abundance: -
v_gene: TRBV6-6
CDR3aa: CASSYSQHTEAFF

abundance: -
v_gene: TRBV11-2
CDR3aa: CASGRGSNEKLFF

abundance: -
v_gene: TRBV5-4
CDR3aa: CASSLGAGGPGETQYF

abundance: few
v_gene: TRBV5-1
CDR3aa: CASSLMLGGGDTF

abundance: once
v_gene: TRBV2
CDR3aa: CASRDRVGVEKLFF